This record concerns one T cell receptor beta chain sequence. Methods used by the authors: Reference gene primer amplification gave estimated nucleated cell counts. Sequencing was performed with immunoSEQ multiplex PCR; in TCRdb, only in-frame clones are kept and a portion is missing. Clone size and the V and J calls come from that table; the DNA yielded D and trimming. The sample gives about 100,000 clones, about 77% of which show up once; 9.5% to 13% is in the top ten. The sample is drawn from a study of blood T cell repertoires in COVID-19. At the level of the study: Samples taken during acute and convalescent COVID-19 were collected in the United States, Italy and Spain. T cells, B-cell-depleted T cells, or PBMCs provided the cDNA or gDNA that served as material.

In germline, CDR1 is LNHDA, CDR2 SQIVND (reference sequence). The trim removed 8 bases at V and 6 bases at J, leaving 9 bases unmatched. The CDR3 extends over 15 amino acids. The sequence was obtained from a woman in her 70s with acute or convalescent COVID-19. The sequencing input was peripheral blood. The chain joins TRBV19 to TRBJ2-1, with TRBD2 matching 11 bases. The CDR3 DNA is TGTGCCAGTCGTTTAGCGGGGGGGCCGGGCAATGAGCAGTTCTTC. Its translation: CASRLAGGPGNEQFF.